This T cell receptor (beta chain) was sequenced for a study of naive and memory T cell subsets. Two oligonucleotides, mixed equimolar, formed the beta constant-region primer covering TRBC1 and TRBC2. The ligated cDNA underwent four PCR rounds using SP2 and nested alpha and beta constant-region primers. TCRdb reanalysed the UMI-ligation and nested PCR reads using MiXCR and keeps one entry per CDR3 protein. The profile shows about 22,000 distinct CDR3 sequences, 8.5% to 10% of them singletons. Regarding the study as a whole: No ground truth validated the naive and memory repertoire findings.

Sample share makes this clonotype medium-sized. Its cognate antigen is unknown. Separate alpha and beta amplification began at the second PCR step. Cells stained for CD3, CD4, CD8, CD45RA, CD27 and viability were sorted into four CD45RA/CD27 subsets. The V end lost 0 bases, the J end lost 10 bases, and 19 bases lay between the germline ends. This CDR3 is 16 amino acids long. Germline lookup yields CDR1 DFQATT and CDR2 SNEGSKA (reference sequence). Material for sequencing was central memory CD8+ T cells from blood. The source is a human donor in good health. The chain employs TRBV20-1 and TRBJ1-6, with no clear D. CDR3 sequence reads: CSARDIRFGEVSPLHF. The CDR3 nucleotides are TGCAGTGCTAGAGATATCAGATTCGGGGAGGTGTCACCCCTCCACTTT.